What follows are 22 T cell receptor beta chains derived from one specimen sequenced in a study of OX40 agonist ivuxolimab in advanced cancers. Repertoires were generated with immunoSEQ multiplex PCR, while TCRdb's copy carries only in-frame clones and drops some. The sample yields under 70,000 clones, over 75% seen once. The specimen comprised CD4+ or CD8+ T cells sorted from blood, sampled in a trial of the OX40 agonist ivuxolimab. The origin of the receptors is an adult with an advanced solid tumor such as melanoma, head and neck, liver or kidney cancer.

The chain links TRBV27 to TRBJ2-5; no firm D call. This CDR3 is built from 14 residues. Trimming cost V 0 bases and J 5 bases, with 10 bases left between them. Germline V gene sequence: CDR1 MNHEY, CDR2 SMNVEV (reference sequence). The CDR3 protein is CASSLSRQVETQYF. In DNA form, the CDR3 reads TGTGCCAGCAGTTTATCAAGGCAGGTTGAGACCCAGTACTTC.

This chain joins TRBV7-9 and TRBJ2-7; 9 bases fit TRBD1. Germline CDR1 SEHNR, CDR2 FQNEAQ (reference sequence). This CDR3 contains 15 residues. V lost 1 base, J lost 5 bases, and 6 bases stayed unmatched. The CDR3 sequence is CASSLGGTGIHEQYF. CDR3 nucleotide sequence: TGTGCCAGCAGCTTAGGGGGGACAGGGATCCACGAGCAGTACTTC.

The chain employs TRBV28 and TRBJ1-4; D not resolved. V was cut by 6 bases and J by 8 bases, with 19 bases left in between. Germline CDR1 is MDHEN and CDR2 is SYDVKM. This CDR3 region has 15 residues. The CDR3 DNA reads as TGTGCCAGCAGCTCCCCGGGAACGGGTACCGAAAAACTGTTTTTT. Translated, it gives CASSSPGTGTEKLFF.

The chain employs TRBV27 and TRBJ1-2, with a weak D call TRBD1 (6 bases). This CDR3 is 14 amino acids long. V lost 4 bases to trimming and J lost 3 bases, with 12 bases between them. CDR1 and CDR2 (germline): MNHEY, SMNVEV (reference sequence). CDR3 coding DNA: TGTGCCAGCAGTTCGGGCAGGGGCCACTATGGCTACACCTTC. Its translation: CASSSGRGHYGYTF.

The chain links TRBV19 to TRBJ2-3; D perhaps matches TRBD2 (6 bases). Germline assignment: CDR1 LNHDA and CDR2 SQIVND (reference sequence). The CDR3 spans 15 residues. V lost 8 bases, J lost 4 bases, and 19 bases lay in between. CDR3 residues: CASRHVGGVADTQYF. The CDR3 DNA reads TGTGCCAGTCGTCATGTTGGCGGGGTGGCAGATACGCAGTATTTT.

V is TRBV11-1 and J is TRBJ2-2; D not resolved. CDR1 is SGHAT and CDR2 is FQDESV in the germline V gene (reference sequence). The CDR3 contains 16 residues. V was cut by 0 bases and J by 3 bases, with 11 bases left in between. The CDR3 sequence: CASSLAVGWDTGELFF. The CDR3 region has the DNA TGTGCCAGCAGCTTAGCGGTGGGATGGGACACCGGGGAGCTGTTTTTT.

This clone is a singleton in its sample. This chain links TRBV5-1 with TRBJ2-1; 9 bases are a match to TRBD2. V lost 2 bases to trimming and J lost 13 bases; unmatched junction nucleotides: 10. This CDR3 region has 14 residues. Germline V gene lookup returns CDR1 SGHRS and CDR2 YFSETQ. Written as DNA, the CDR3 is TGCGCCAGCAGCTTAAAACTAGCGGGCTCCCATCAGTTCTTC. Its protein is CASSLKLAGSHQFF.

This chain connects TRBV10-3 to TRBJ2-5; 10 nucleotides align to TRBD2. The length of the CDR3 is 17 residues. CDR1 ENHRY and CDR2 SYGVKD come from the germline V gene. With 5 bases clipped from V and 5 bases from J, the junction kept 14 bases outside the gene matches. The CDR3 sequence: CAISHGLAAPRGETQYF. CDR3 nucleotide sequence: TGTGCCATCAGTCATGGACTAGCGGCACCAAGGGGCGAGACCCAGTACTTC.

The gene calls are TRBV2 and TRBJ2-2, with 7 bases lining up with TRBD2. This CDR3 is built from 15 residues. CDR1 SNHLY and CDR2 FYNNEI come from the germline V gene. V trimming: 4 bases; J trimming: 6 bases; junction bases outside the gene matches: 8. The CDR3 sequence: CASSGPWGGAGELFF. The CDR3 DNA reads as TGTGCCAGCAGTGGCCCCTGGGGGGGGGCCGGGGAGCTGTTTTTT.

The chain couples TRBV5-1 to TRBJ2-3; TRBD2 matches 8 bases. The germline V gene has CDR1 SGHRS and CDR2 YFSETQ. J was trimmed by 5 bases and V by 2 bases; bases with no gene match: 10. The CDR3 spans 16 residues. The CDR3 here is CASSLPRGLAGDTQYF. CDR3 in DNA: TGCGCCAGCAGCTTACCCCGAGGACTAGCAGGAGATACGCAGTATTTT.

The CDR3 bases are TGTGCCAGCAGCGGTCAAAGACAGGGAGGGGGAGCTTTCTTT. It specifies CASSGQRQGGGAFF. This chain uses TRBV2 with TRBJ1-1, with 7 bases matching TRBD1. CDR3 length: 14 residues. The V segment lost 6 bases and the J segment 10 bases; nucleotides outside the gene matches: 14. Per the germline V gene, CDR1 is SNHLY and CDR2 is FYNNEI.

This rearrangement joins TRBV5-1 to TRBJ2-1, with 9 bases identical to TRBD2. The CDR3 has 19 amino acids. Germline V gives CDR1 SGHRS, CDR2 YFSETQ. V dropped 7 bases and J dropped 0; count of bases not matched to a gene: 17. The CDR3 DNA reads TGCGCCAGCGGACCCGGGGGTCTAGCGGGACGGTACTCCTACAATGAGCAGTTCTTC. This encodes CASGPGGLAGRYSYNEQFF.

V gene TRBV5-4 combines with J gene TRBJ2-7; D unresolved. From germline, CDR1 is SGHNT and CDR2 YYREEE (reference sequence). V was shortened by 0 bases and J by 3 bases, with 7 bases between the two germline ends. This CDR3 region has 13 residues. CDR3 protein: CASSLGPDYEQYF. For the CDR3, the DNA is TGTGCCAGCAGCTTGGGACCGGACTACGAGCAGTACTTC.

This CDR3 reads CASSLRTGRMDSPLHF. CDR3 sequence (DNA): TGCGCCAGCAGCCTAAGGACAGGGCGGATGGATTCACCCCTCCACTTT. This chain connects TRBV5-1 to TRBJ1-6; 8 bases agree with TRBD1. Germline V gives CDR1 SGHRS, CDR2 YFSETQ. This CDR3 comprises 16 residues. The V segment lost 4 bases and the J segment 8 bases; nucleotides outside the gene matches: 11.

CDR3 residues: CAASAGGGYEQYF. Written as DNA, the CDR3 is TGTGCCGCGTCAGCGGGAGGAGGATACGAGCAGTACTTC. The genes are TRBV10-3 and TRBJ2-7; 9 nucleotides line up with TRBD2. CDR3 size: 13 residues. Germline CDR1 is ENHRY and CDR2 is SYGVKD. The V and J ends lost 11 bases and 4 bases, in that order; junction bases with no gene match: 9.

For this clone: Additional DNA sequences in this sample encode the identical CDR3. This rearrangement joins TRBV5-1 to TRBJ2-5, with TRBD1 matching 8 bases. Losses at the gene ends were 2 bases for V and 1 base for J; bases not matched to a gene: 1. Germline V gene sequence: CDR1 SGHRS, CDR2 YFSETQ. This CDR3 contains 14 residues. The DNA for the CDR3 is TGCGCCAGCAGCTTACAGGGGGGCCAAGAGACCCAGTACTTC. This encodes CASSLQGGQETQYF.

This rearrangement joins TRBV18 to TRBJ1-5, with D possibly matching TRBD1 (5 bases). V dropped 3 bases and J dropped 6 bases, with 15 bases sitting between them. From germline, CDR1 is KGHSH and CDR2 LQKENI. There are 15 residues in the CDR3. This chain's CDR3 is CASSPERAGLQPQHF. The DNA of the CDR3 is TGTGCCAGCTCACCCGAAAGGGCAGGGCTTCAGCCCCAGCATTTT.

CDR3 DNA: TGCAGTGCCGGGAATGAAAAACTGTTTTTT. Translating gives CSAGNEKLFF. The chain couples TRBV20-1 to TRBJ1-4; D call uncertain. The CDR3 runs 10 residues. Germline-derived CDR1 and CDR2 are DFQATT and SNEGSKA (reference sequence). V was pared by 6 bases and J by 5 bases, with 4 bases between.

The V and J genes are TRBV19 and TRBJ2-4, with D perhaps matching TRBD1 (6 bases). CDR1 is LNHDA and CDR2 is SQIVND in the germline V gene (reference sequence). The CDR3 loop spans 11 amino acids. Trimming cost V 9 bases and J 12 bases, with 15 bases left between them. The CDR3 DNA reads TGTGCCAGCCGAGGGTGGGACACTCAGTACTTC. Amino acid sequence: CASRGWDTQYF.

The chain is built from TRBV28 and TRBJ1-2; TRBD1 matches at 7 bases. In germline, CDR1 is MDHEN, CDR2 SYDVKM. This CDR3 is built from 13 residues. The V and J ends lost 6 bases and 4 bases, in that order; junction bases with no gene match: 5. CDR3 sequence (DNA): TGTGCCAGCAGGGGCCCAGGGGGCTATGGCTACACCTTC. It is translated as CASRGPGGYGYTF.

This rearrangement joins TRBV7-9 to TRBJ2-1; the match to TRBD2 covers 9 bases. The V gene end was trimmed by 5 bases and the J gene end by 5 bases; junction bases not matched to a gene: 10. There are 16 residues in the CDR3. Germline lookup yields CDR1 SEHNR and CDR2 FQNEAQ (reference sequence). In DNA, the CDR3 is TGTGCCAGCAGCATCCTTAGCGGGAGAAGCGACAATGAGCAGTTCTTC. Protein: CASSILSGRSDNEQFF.

CDR3 in DNA: TGTGCCAGCAATGGACCCAATCAGCCCCAGCATTTT. Translated, it gives CASNGPNQPQHF. The gene calls are TRBV28 and TRBJ1-5; D not certain. Trimming shortened V by 7 bases and J by 3 bases, and 7 bases separated the two germline ends. The CDR3 is 12 residues long. Germline lookup yields CDR1 MDHEN and CDR2 SYDVKM.